Sequencing of this T cell receptor beta chain was carried out in a study of PD-L1 blockade in urothelial cancer. Background on the study: About 90% of the roughly 29 patients comprised males who had bladder-origin urothelial cancer.

Described time point: peripheral blood 6 weeks after treatment start. Germline CDR1 reads SGDLS; CDR2 reads YYNGEE. The CDR3 length is 17 residues. The V gene lost 3 bases and the J gene lost 6 bases, with 22 bases spanning the gap. Assay: immunoSEQ multiplex PCR; the TCRdb copy retains only in-frame clones and omits some. Among some 31,000 clones listed, around four fifths were seen once. Specimen: PBMCs, collected around atezolizumab (anti-PD-L1) treatment. The chain employs TRBV9 and TRBJ2-1; possible D gene TRBD2, 7 bases. The sequence was collected from a man in his 70s with urothelial cancer. CDR3 sequence (DNA): TGTGCCAGCAGCGCCGAGGGGGGAGGGATCGTGGGCAATGAGCAGTTCTTC. Encoded protein: CASSAEGGGIVGNEQFF.